Below, one T cell receptor (beta chain) is given with its context. As yet, its antigen is unknown. PCR used 60 Vbeta primers and 13 Jbeta primers. The assay was immunoSEQ multiplex PCR, and TCRdb's table has in-frame clones only and misses some. Here the sample spans about 160,000 clones, roughly 83% being singletons. The data derive from a study of cytomegalovirus exposure and HLA in healthy donors. Whole-study findings and limits: It is likely that the observed cluster of highly shared sequence variants was a sequencing artifact.

This CDR3 spans 17 amino acids. In germline, CDR1 is SGDLS, CDR2 YYNGEE. Trimming removed 3 bases from V and 5 bases from J; junction bases left unmatched: 14. This clonotype was obtained from a boy between 2 and 10 years old in good health and CMV-seronegative. This sequence joins TRBV9 and TRBJ1-2, with 9 positions matching TRBD1. Source material: PBMCs. The CDR3 nucleotides read TGTGCCAGCAGCGCGAACCCCCGGGACAGGGTGATGTATGGCTACACCTTC. Translated, it gives CASSANPRDRVMYGYTF. The full variable domain, its missing parts supplied by reference TRBV9 and TRBJ1-2, is DSGVTQTPKHLITATGQRVTLRCSPRSGDLSVYWYQQSLDQGLQFLIQYYNGEERAKGNILERFSAQQFPDLHSELNLSSLELGDSALYFCASSANPRDRVMYGYTFGSGTRLTVV.